The source of this TCR beta chain is a study of cytomegalovirus exposure and HLA in healthy donors. Points from the study as a whole: In a later analysis, DRB1 alleles had the most associated TCRs; HLA-C alleles the fewest. Because they were indistinguishable, some V segments, including TRBV6-2 and TRBV6-3, were excluded.

About this clone itself: Its antigen is currently unknown.

V was trimmed by 2 bases and J by 2 bases, leaving 10 bases between them. The CDR3 is made up of 14 amino acids. Germline V lookup: CDR1 SGHRS, CDR2 YFSETQ. The PCR contained 60 Vbeta and 13 Jbeta primers. This table comes from immunoSEQ multiplex PCR, and its TCRdb copy is limited to in-frame clones, with some not included. The sample includes around 150,000 clones, 77% of them seen just once. The chain recombines TRBV5-1 with TRBJ2-5; TRBD1 might be the D (5 bases). The sequence was collected from a woman between 40 and 50 years old in good health and CMV-seronegative. Sequenced: PBMCs. Here the CDR3 reads CASSFQGWQETQYF. Written as DNA, the CDR3 is TGCGCCAGCAGCTTCCAGGGTTGGCAAGAGACCCAGTACTTC.